A selection of T cell receptor beta chains follows, all from one sample in a study of shared clonotypes between healthy human individuals. Generated by immunoSEQ multiplex PCR, the TCRdb table keeps only in-frame clones and is missing some. The sample consists of approximately 2.4 million clones, 90% to 96% of them appearing once. Sequenced sample: naive CD4+ T cells sorted from blood. The receptor set was obtained from a man between 18 and 35 years old in good health. Each CDR3 is given without its conserved first and last residue.

CDR3: ASTETGNHYEQY
J: TRBJ2-7
V: TRBV7-2

CDR3: ASSLKPHSYEQY
J: TRBJ2-7
V: TRBV27

CDR3: ASSLSARPTLSYEQY
J: TRBJ2-7
V: TRBV28

CDR3: ASSFSGGLGETQY
J: TRBJ2-5
V: TRBV6-5

CDR3: ASALGLAGTTDTQY
J: TRBJ2-3
V: TRBV12-5

CDR3: AWSAPSAGGPSKNIQY
J: TRBJ2-4
V: TRBV30

CDR3: ASSILKGPQH
J: TRBJ1-5
V: TRBV19

CDR3: ASSGQPNTGELF
J: TRBJ2-2
V: TRBV6-4

CDR3: ASSQDLGATDTQY
J: TRBJ2-3
V: TRBV4-3

CDR3: ASSYWGTEAF
J: TRBJ1-1
V: TRBV6-6

CDR3: ASSQERSRYNEQF
J: TRBJ2-1
V: TRBV14

CDR3: ASTPGQGETQY
J: TRBJ2-5
V: TRBV2

CDR3: ASSYTDISPGNTIY
J: TRBJ1-3
V: TRBV6-5

CDR3: ASSYQGSGANVLT
J: TRBJ2-6
V: TRBV5-4

CDR3: ASSVDRYEQY
J: TRBJ2-7
V: TRBV5-4

CDR3: ASSIGQGIGGNEQF
J: TRBJ2-1
V: TRBV9

CDR3: ASSLDRTSYNEQF
J: TRBJ2-1
V: TRBV5-1

CDR3: AITPKGGTADTQY
J: TRBJ2-3
V: TRBV10-3

CDR3: ASSQVPTGTGLYEQY
J: TRBJ2-7
V: TRBV4-1

CDR3: ASSLTDRGTYEQY
J: TRBJ2-7
V: TRBV11-2

CDR3: ASSYSSGGARELF
J: TRBJ2-2
V: TRBV6-5

CDR3: ASRGISGQGRYGYT
J: TRBJ1-2
V: TRBV5-1

CDR3: ASSLELAGNTDTQY
J: TRBJ2-3
V: TRBV5-1

CDR3: ATSRGTQGFTGELF
J: TRBJ2-2
V: TRBV15

CDR3: ASSTLAGDEQF
J: TRBJ2-1
V: TRBV9

CDR3: ASSVGHSNTGELF
J: TRBJ2-2
V: TRBV9

CDR3: SVEDNGRTEAF
J: TRBJ1-1
V: TRBV29-1